Following are 21 T cell receptor beta chains from one sample sequenced in a study of PD-L1 blockade in urothelial cancer. Time point meaning: pretreatment peripheral blood. Profiled with immunoSEQ multiplex PCR; TCRdb holds only in-frame clones, not every one. The sample has 70,000 to 95,000 clones; roughly 84% are singletons. The sample in question was PBMCs, obtained around atezolizumab (anti-PD-L1) treatment. The receptor source for this set is a man between 60 and 75 years old with urothelial cancer.

V gene TRBV4-3 combines with J gene TRBJ1-4, with TRBD1 identical over 9 bases. This CDR3 region has 14 residues. The V gene's germline CDR1 is LGHNA and CDR2 YSLEER. The V and J ends lost 4 bases and 8 bases, in that order; junction bases with no gene match: 5. CDR3 region: CASSPGTGREKLFF. CDR3 nucleotide sequence: TGCGCCAGCAGCCCCGGGACAGGGCGGGAAAAACTGTTTTTT.

The chain carries TRBV7-2 and TRBJ2-7; TRBD1 is a possible D gene (5 bases). Between the trimmed V and J ends, which lost 2 bases and 2 bases, there was a span of 13 bases. Germline V gene sequence: CDR1 SGHTA, CDR2 FQGNSA. The length of the CDR3 is 15 residues. The CDR3 protein is CASSLTQGGAYEQYF. Written as DNA, the CDR3 is TGTGCCAGCAGCTTAACCCAGGGTGGCGCCTACGAGCAGTACTTC. Full variable domain (missing parts from reference TRBV7-2 and TRBJ2-7): GAGVSQSPSNKVTEKGKDVELRCDPISGHTALYWYRQSLGQGLEFLIYFQGNSAPDKSGLPSDRFSAERTGGSVSTLTIQRTQQEDSAVYLCASSLTQGGAYEQYFGPGTRLTVT.

The chain combines TRBV27 with TRBJ1-1; D call uncertain. The germline V gene has CDR1 MNHEY and CDR2 SMNVEV (reference sequence). The CDR3 runs to 12 residues. The germline V and J ends were trimmed by 5 bases and 7 bases, with 11 bases remaining between them. CDR3 DNA: TGTGCCAGCAGTCGAGAGGGAAATGAAGCTTTCTTT. Translating it yields CASSREGNEAFF.

The chain couples TRBV28 to TRBJ1-4; 7 bases match TRBD1. The V gene's germline CDR1 is MDHEN and CDR2 SYDVKM. The CDR3 is 15 residues long. V lost 4 bases to trimming and J lost 4 bases; unmatched junction nucleotides: 6. The CDR3 nucleotides read TGTGCCAGCAGTTCACCGGGACAGATTAATGAAAAACTGTTTTTT. Its translation: CASSSPGQINEKLFF.

This rearrangement joins TRBV7-8 to TRBJ1-5; 8 bases fit TRBD1. CDR1 is SGHVS and CDR2 is FQNEAQ in the germline V gene. Losses at the gene ends were 4 bases for V and 5 bases for J; bases not matched to a gene: 13. This CDR3 has 17 residues. CDR3 nucleotide sequence: TGTGCCAGCAGCTACAACTATCCGGGACAGGTATATCAGCCCCAGCATTTT. It specifies CASSYNYPGQVYQPQHF.

The V and J genes are TRBV11-1 and TRBJ1-4; 8 nucleotides match TRBD1. With 0 bases clipped from V and 5 bases from J, the junction kept 2 bases outside the gene matches. Germline V gives CDR1 SGHAT, CDR2 FQDESV (reference sequence). The CDR3 has 15 residues. The CDR3 loop reads CASSLAGDRNEKLFF. DNA for the CDR3: TGTGCCAGCAGCTTAGCGGGGGACAGGAATGAAAAACTGTTTTTT.

The chain couples TRBV28 to TRBJ2-3; D call uncertain. This CDR3 has 12 amino acids. CDR1 is MDHEN, CDR2 SYDVKM, per germline. V was pared by 5 bases and J by 4 bases, with 7 bases between. The CDR3 DNA is TGTGCCAGCAGTACAGTATCAGATACGCAGTATTTT. It codes for CASSTVSDTQYF.

The chain employs TRBV5-1 and TRBJ2-3, with D perhaps matching TRBD2 (5 bases). Germline-derived CDR1 and CDR2 are SGHRS and YFSETQ. V lost 0 bases, J lost 3 bases, and 11 bases lay in between. The CDR3 is 15 residues long. The chain's CDR3 is CASSLESSKTDTQYF. CDR3 DNA: TGCGCCAGCAGCTTGGAGTCTAGCAAGACAGATACGCAGTATTTT. Drawing the rest from reference TRBV5-1 and TRBJ2-3, the complete variable domain is KAGVTQTPRYLIKTRGQQVTLSCSPISGHRSVSWYQQTPGQGLQFLFEYFSETQRNKGNFPGRFSGRQFSNSRSEMNVSTLELGDSALYLCASSLESSKTDTQYFGPGTRLTVL.

V is TRBV6-1 and J is TRBJ2-5, with 12 positions matching TRBD1. V shed 10 bases and J 2 bases; nucleotides not matched to a gene: 8. This CDR3 spans 15 amino acids. Per the germline V gene, CDR1 is MNHNS and CDR2 is SASEGT. As DNA, the CDR3 is TGTGCCACCGGGACAGGGGGCTTGGTGCAAGAGACCCAGTACTTC. Translating it yields CATGTGGLVQETQYF.

The rearrangement uses TRBV5-1 and TRBJ2-1; 12 nucleotides align to TRBD2. With V trimmed by 1 base and J by 4 bases, 3 bases remained unmatched. CDR3 length: 16 amino acids. Germline CDR1 is SGHRS and CDR2 is YFSETQ. For the CDR3, the DNA is TGCGCCAGCAGCTTGAAGACTAGCGGGGGTTACAATGAGCAGTTCTTC. Encoded protein: CASSLKTSGGYNEQFF.

This clone was detected once. This chain uses TRBV18 with TRBJ2-7, with TRBD1 as a possible D gene (5 bases). V was pared by 3 bases and J by 6 bases, with 12 bases between. The CDR3 is made up of 13 amino acids. Germline CDR1 and CDR2: KGHSH and LQKENI. As DNA, the CDR3 is TGTGCCAGCTCACCCCAGGGTTTACGCGAGCAGTACTTC. It yields the protein CASSPQGLREQYF.

This chain joins TRBV5-1 and TRBJ2-4, with TRBD1 matching over 8 bases. Germline CDR1 reads SGHRS; CDR2 reads YFSETQ. Unmatched junction bases numbered 1, after V lost 3 bases and J lost 8 bases. This CDR3 contains 12 residues. CDR3 bases: TGCGCCAGCAGCTCGGACAGGGACATTCAGTACTTC. Amino acids: CASSSDRDIQYF.

This sequence joins TRBV10-3 and TRBJ2-6, with D possibly TRBD1 on 5 matching bases. This CDR3 contains 16 residues. Per the germline V gene, CDR1 is ENHRY and CDR2 is SYGVKD. The V gene lost 6 bases and the J gene lost 0 bases, with 12 bases spanning the gap. Here the CDR3 reads CAIRLTDDSGANVLTF. The CDR3 DNA reads TGTGCCATCAGGTTGACAGACGACTCTGGGGCCAACGTCCTGACTTTC.

V and J are TRBV29-1 and TRBJ1-5, with a tentative D call TRBD1 (5 bases). V shed 4 bases and J shed 7 bases, with 17 bases lying between them. The CDR3 covers 14 residues. Germline V CDR1 and CDR2: SQVTM, ANQGSEA. CDR3 region: CSVVGPGEGQPQHF. CDR3 DNA sequence: TGCAGCGTTGTAGGGCCGGGGGAGGGACAGCCCCAGCATTTT.

This clone appeared once. The rearrangement joins TRBV10-3 to TRBJ2-7; 7 bases are shared with TRBD1. The germline CDR1 and CDR2 sequences are ENHRY and SYGVKD. This CDR3 comprises 13 residues. The V segment lost 6 bases and the J segment 5 bases; nucleotides outside the gene matches: 7. In nucleotides, the CDR3 is TGTGCCATCAGGACGACAGGGTTTCACGAGCAGTACTTC. Its translation is CAIRTTGFHEQYF.

This clone was observed a handful of times. The rearrangement uses TRBV5-8 and TRBJ2-1; D possibly corresponds to TRBD1 (6 bases). V was clipped by 8 bases and J by 9 bases, with 15 bases between them. The CDR3 runs 12 residues. CDR1 SGHTS and CDR2 YDEGEE come from the germline V gene. The CDR3 spells CASLTGLGEQFF. In DNA, the CDR3 is TGTGCCAGTCTAACAGGGCTGGGTGAGCAGTTCTTC.

This chain uses TRBV10-1 with TRBJ2-1; 8 nucleotides line up with TRBD1. The J segment lost 5 bases and the V segment lost 2 bases, leaving 8 bases of the junction unmatched. CDR1 WNHNN and CDR2 SYGVQD come from the germline V gene (reference sequence). The CDR3 extends over 16 amino acids. For the CDR3, the DNA is TGCGCCAGCAGTGAGCGTAGGGCAGGGGGCCACAATGAGCAGTTCTTC. It is translated as CASSERRAGGHNEQFF.

The chain recombines TRBV7-9 with TRBJ2-3, with TRBD1 identical over 11 bases. V gave up 5 bases and J gave up 4 bases; unmatched junction bases: 2. This CDR3 is 14 amino acids long. Germline CDR1 reads SEHNR; CDR2 reads FQNEAQ (reference sequence). CDR3 loop: CASSVGQGADTQYF. CDR3 sequence (DNA): TGTGCCAGCAGCGTGGGACAGGGGGCAGATACGCAGTATTTT.

V and J are TRBV28 and TRBJ1-3, with 8 bases lining up with TRBD1. The length of the CDR3 is 15 residues. Germline V gene sequence: CDR1 MDHEN, CDR2 SYDVKM. Trimming at V came to 3 bases and at J to 4 bases, leaving 5 bases not matched to a gene. The CDR3 bases are TGTGCCAGCAGTTTCGGACAGGGAGTGGGAAACACCATATATTTT. Protein product: CASSFGQGVGNTIYF.

This clone was observed a handful of times. The rearrangement uses TRBV2 and TRBJ2-7; unclear D gene. Trimming took off 8 bases at V and 0 bases at J, with 5 bases between the two ends. Germline V gives CDR1 SNHLY, CDR2 FYNNEI. CDR3 length: 11 residues. In DNA form, the CDR3 reads TGTGCCAGCTGCTACTCCTACGAGCAGTACTTC. This sequence encodes CASCYSYEQYF.

The rearrangement links TRBV6-5 to TRBJ1-6; D not resolved. V lost 2 bases to trimming and J lost 4 bases, with 3 bases between them. In germline, CDR1 is MNHEY, CDR2 SVGAGI. The CDR3 has 13 amino acids. The CDR3 coding sequence is TGTGCCAGCAGTTACGAGTATAATTCACCCCTCCACTTT. Translating it yields CASSYEYNSPLHF.